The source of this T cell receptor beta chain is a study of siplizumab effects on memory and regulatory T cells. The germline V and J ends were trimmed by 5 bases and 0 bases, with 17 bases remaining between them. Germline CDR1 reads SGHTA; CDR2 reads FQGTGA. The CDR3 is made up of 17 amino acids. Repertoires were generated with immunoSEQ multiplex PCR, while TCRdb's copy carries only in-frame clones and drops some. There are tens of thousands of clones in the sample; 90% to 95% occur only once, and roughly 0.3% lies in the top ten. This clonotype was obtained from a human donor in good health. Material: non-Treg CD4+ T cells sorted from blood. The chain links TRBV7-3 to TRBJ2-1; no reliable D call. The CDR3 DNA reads TGTGCCAGCAGCCCCAGGCAACTATCAAGCTCCTACAATGAGCAGTTCTTC. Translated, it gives CASSPRQLSSSYNEQFF.